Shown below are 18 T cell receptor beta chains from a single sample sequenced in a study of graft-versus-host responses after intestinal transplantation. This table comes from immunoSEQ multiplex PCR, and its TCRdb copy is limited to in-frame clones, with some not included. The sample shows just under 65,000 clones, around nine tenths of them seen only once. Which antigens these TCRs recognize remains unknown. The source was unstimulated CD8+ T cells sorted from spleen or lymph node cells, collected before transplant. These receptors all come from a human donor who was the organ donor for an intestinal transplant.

The CDR3 spells CAWRQQGNQPQHF. Written as DNA, the CDR3 is TGTGCCTGGCGACAACAGGGCAATCAGCCCCAGCATTTT. The chain employs TRBV30 and TRBJ1-5, with a weak D call TRBD1 (5 bases). Germline CDR1 and CDR2: GTSNPN and SVGIG (reference sequence). The CDR3 extends over 13 amino acids. The V end lost 5 bases, the J end lost 2 bases, and 10 bases lay between the germline ends. The whole variable domain, remainder taken from reference TRBV30 and TRBJ1-5, is SQTIHQWPATLVQPVGSPLSLECTVEGTSNPNLYWYRQAAGRGLQLLFYSVGIGQISSEVPQNLSASRPQDRQFILSSKKLLLSDSGFYLCAWRQQGNQPQHFGDGTRLSIL.

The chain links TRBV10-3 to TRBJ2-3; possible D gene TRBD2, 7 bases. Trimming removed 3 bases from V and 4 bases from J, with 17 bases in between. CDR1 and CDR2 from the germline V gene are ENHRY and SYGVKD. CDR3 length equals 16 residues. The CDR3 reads CAISEGGRAGPDTQYF. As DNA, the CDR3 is TGTGCCATCAGTGAAGGGGGAAGAGCGGGGCCAGATACGCAGTATTTT.

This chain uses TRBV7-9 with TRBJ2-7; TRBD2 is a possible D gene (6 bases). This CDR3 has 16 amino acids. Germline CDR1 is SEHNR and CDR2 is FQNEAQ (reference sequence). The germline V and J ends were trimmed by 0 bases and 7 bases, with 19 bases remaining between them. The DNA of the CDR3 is TGTGCCAGCAGCTTAGCAAGGATTAGCGGAGAAGAGGAGCAGTACTTC. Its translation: CASSLARISGEEEQYF.

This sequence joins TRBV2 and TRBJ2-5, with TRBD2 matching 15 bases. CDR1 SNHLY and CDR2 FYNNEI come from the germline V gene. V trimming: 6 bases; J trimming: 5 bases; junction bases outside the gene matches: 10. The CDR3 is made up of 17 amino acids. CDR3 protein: CASSRTSGRAIGETQYF. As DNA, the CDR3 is TGTGCCAGCAGCAGGACTAGCGGGAGGGCCATCGGGGAGACCCAGTACTTC.

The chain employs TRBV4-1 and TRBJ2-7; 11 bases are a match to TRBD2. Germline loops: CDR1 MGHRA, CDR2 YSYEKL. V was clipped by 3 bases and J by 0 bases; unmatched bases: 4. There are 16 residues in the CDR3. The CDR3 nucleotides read TGCGCCAGCAGCCATGTAGCGGGAGGGAGCTCCTACGAGCAGTACTTC. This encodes CASSHVAGGSSYEQYF.

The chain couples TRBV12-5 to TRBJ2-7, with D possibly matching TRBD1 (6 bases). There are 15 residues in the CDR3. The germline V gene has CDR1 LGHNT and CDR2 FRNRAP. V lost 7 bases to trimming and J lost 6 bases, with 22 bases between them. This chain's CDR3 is CASANRATELAEQYF. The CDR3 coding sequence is TGTGCTAGTGCCAACAGGGCCACCGAGTTGGCCGAGCAGTACTTC.

The CDR3 DNA sequence: TGTGCCTGGAGTCCGTGGGAGGGGACTGAAGCTTTCTTT. Translating it yields CAWSPWEGTEAFF. This chain uses TRBV30 with TRBJ1-1, with D possibly TRBD1 on 5 matching bases. Germline values: CDR1 GTSNPN, CDR2 SVGIG (reference sequence). V was trimmed by 2 bases and J by 5 bases, leaving 12 bases between them. The length of the CDR3 is 13 residues.

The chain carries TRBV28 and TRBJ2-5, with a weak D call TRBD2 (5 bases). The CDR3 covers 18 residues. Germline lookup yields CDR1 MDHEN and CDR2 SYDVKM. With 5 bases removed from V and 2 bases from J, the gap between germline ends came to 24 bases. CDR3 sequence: CASSPFQKTGVGQETQYF. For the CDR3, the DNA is TGTGCCAGCAGTCCATTCCAAAAAACCGGGGTGGGTCAAGAGACCCAGTACTTC. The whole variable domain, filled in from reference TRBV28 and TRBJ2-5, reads DVKVTQSSRYLVKRTGEKVFLECVQDMDHENMFWYRQDPGLGLRLIYFSYDVKMKEKGDIPEGYSVSREKKERFSLILESASTNQTSMYLCASSPFQKTGVGQETQYFGPGTRLLVL.

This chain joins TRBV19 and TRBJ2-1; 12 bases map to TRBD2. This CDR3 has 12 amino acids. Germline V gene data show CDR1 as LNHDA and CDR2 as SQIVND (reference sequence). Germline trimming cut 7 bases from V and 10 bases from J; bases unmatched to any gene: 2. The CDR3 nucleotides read TGTGCCAGTACTAGCGGGAGGGACGAGCAGTTCTTC. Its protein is CASTSGRDEQFF.

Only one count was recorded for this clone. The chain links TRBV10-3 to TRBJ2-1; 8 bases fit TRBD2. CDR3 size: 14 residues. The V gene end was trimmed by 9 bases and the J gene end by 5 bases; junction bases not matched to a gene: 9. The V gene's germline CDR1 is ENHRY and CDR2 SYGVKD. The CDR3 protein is CAMRLERENNEQFF. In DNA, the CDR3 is TGTGCCATGCGGTTGGAGCGGGAGAACAATGAGCAGTTCTTC.

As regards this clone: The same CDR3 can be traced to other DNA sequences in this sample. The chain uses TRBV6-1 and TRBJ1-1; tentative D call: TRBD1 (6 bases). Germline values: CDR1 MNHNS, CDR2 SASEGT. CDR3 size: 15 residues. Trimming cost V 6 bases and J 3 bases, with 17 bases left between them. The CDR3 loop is CASSEIAYRDTEAFF. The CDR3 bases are TGTGCCAGCAGCGAAATAGCGTACAGGGACACTGAAGCTTTCTTT.

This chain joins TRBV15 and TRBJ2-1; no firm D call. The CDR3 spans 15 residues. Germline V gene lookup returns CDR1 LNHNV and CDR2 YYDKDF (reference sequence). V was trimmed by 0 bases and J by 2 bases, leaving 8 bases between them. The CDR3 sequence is CATSRDTSAYNEQFF. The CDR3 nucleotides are TGTGCCACCAGCAGAGATACATCCGCCTACAATGAGCAGTTCTTC.

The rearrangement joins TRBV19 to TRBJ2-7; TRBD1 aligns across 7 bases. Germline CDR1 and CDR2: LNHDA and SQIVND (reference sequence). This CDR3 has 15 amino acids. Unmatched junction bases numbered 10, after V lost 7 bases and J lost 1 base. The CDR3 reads CASTMTGNRSYEQYF. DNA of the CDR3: TGTGCCAGTACGATGACAGGGAACCGTTCCTACGAGCAGTACTTC.

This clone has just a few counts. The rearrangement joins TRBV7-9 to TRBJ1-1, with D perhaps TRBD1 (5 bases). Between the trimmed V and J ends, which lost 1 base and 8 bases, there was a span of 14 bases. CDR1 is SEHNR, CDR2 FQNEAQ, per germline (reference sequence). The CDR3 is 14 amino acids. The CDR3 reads CASSLGIRVGEAFF. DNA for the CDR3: TGTGCCAGCAGCTTAGGGATCAGGGTGGGAGAAGCTTTCTTT.

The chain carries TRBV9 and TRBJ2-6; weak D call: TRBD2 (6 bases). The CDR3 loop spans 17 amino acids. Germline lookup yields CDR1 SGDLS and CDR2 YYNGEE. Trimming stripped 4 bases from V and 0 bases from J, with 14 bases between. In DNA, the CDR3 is TGTGCCAGCAGCTCAGGGACTTCCAGCTCTGGGGCCAACGTCCTGACTTTC. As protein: CASSSGTSSSGANVLTF.

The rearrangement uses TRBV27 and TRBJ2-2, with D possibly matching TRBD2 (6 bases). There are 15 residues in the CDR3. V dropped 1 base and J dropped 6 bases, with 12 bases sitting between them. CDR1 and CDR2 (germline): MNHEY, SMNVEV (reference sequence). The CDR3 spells CASSLLRERSGELFF. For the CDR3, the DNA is TGTGCCAGCAGTTTATTACGGGAGCGATCCGGGGAGCTGTTTTTT.

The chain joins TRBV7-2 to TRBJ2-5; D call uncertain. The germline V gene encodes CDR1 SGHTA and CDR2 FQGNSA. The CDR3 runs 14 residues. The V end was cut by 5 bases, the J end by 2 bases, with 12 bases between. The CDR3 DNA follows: TGTGCCAGCAGCCCAAACAGCTATCAAGAGACCCAGTACTTC. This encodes CASSPNSYQETQYF. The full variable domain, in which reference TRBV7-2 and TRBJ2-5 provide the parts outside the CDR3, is GAGVSQSPSNKVTEKGKDVELRCDPISGHTALYWYRQSLGQGLEFLIYFQGNSAPDKSGLPSDRFSAERTGGSVSTLTIQRTQQEDSAVYLCASSPNSYQETQYFGPGTRLLVL.

The CDR3 sequence is CASSLVTRQGTRGYTF. CDR3 in DNA: TGTGCCAGCAGCTTAGTTACCCGACAGGGGACAAGGGGCTACACCTTC. The V and J genes are TRBV11-2 and TRBJ1-2; 8 positions match TRBD1. Germline V gene data show CDR1 as SGHAT and CDR2 as FQNNGV. Unmatched junction bases numbered 12, after V lost 1 base and J lost 8 bases. This CDR3 is 16 amino acids long.